The 8 T cell receptor beta chains given below trace back to one sample, sequenced in a study of T-cell memory formation after mild COVID-19. MiXCR, applied by TCRdb to the 5' RACE reads, yields one record per CDR3 protein. The table includes 450,000 to 700,000 distinct CDR3 sequences, 15% to 20% detected once. Sequencing was performed on PBMCs or a T cell subset sorted from them (not recorded which). The receptors shown here come from an adult woman who had mild COVID-19 (a few samples of this study predate the infection). Cell type and time point are not known.

The chain is built from TRBV7-9 and TRBJ1-2; D remains ambiguous. The ends were cut back, 2 bases at V and 6 bases at J, with 13 bases in the middle. The CDR3 spans 14 residues. CDR1 and CDR2 (germline): SEHNR, FQNEAQ (reference sequence). The DNA for the CDR3 is TGTGCCAGCAGCTTAATAGGAGGAAACGATGGCTACACCTTC. It specifies CASSLIGGNDGYTF.

This clonotype was observed a handful of times. The V gene is TRBV20-1, the J gene TRBJ2-3; maybe TRBD2 (6 bases). V was trimmed by 6 bases and J by 2 bases, leaving 15 bases between them. Per germline, CDR1 DFQATT and CDR2 SNEGSKA (reference sequence). The length of the CDR3 is 14 residues. CDR3: CSAPPGGNTDTQYF. In DNA, the CDR3 is TGCAGTGCCCCTCCTGGCGGGAACACAGATACGCAGTATTTT.

The chain joins TRBV7-6 to TRBJ2-1; perhaps TRBD1 as D (5 bases). The V gene's germline CDR1 is SGHVS and CDR2 FNYEAQ. Deletions cut 5 bases from V and 9 bases from J, with 14 bases between. CDR3 length: 13 residues. CDR3 residues: CASSPVLGREQFF. CDR3 sequence (DNA): TGTGCCAGCAGCCCGGTCCTGGGGCGTGAGCAGTTCTTC.

This clonotype came up a few times. The gene calls are TRBV19 and TRBJ2-3; D gene uncertain. The ends were cut back, 8 bases at V and 4 bases at J, with 4 bases in the middle. In germline, CDR1 is LNHDA, CDR2 SQIVND (reference sequence). CDR3 length: 10 amino acids. The CDR3 is CASGADTQYF. CDR3 nucleotide sequence: TGTGCCAGTGGCGCAGATACGCAGTATTTT.

This clonotype was observed a few times. This chain's CDR3 is CASSLGGETYEQYF. For the CDR3, the DNA is TGTGCCAGCAGCTTAGGTGGGGAAACCTACGAGCAGTACTTC. The J gene is TRBJ2-7, the V gene TRBV7-9; D not resolved. Germline CDR1 is SEHNR and CDR2 is FQNEAQ (reference sequence). The V and J ends lost 1 base and 2 bases respectively, with 9 bases between them. This CDR3 has 14 amino acids.

This clonotype occurred a few times. The chain has TRBV7-6 and TRBJ2-5, with 7 nucleotides matching TRBD2. The CDR3 is made up of 18 amino acids. Germline V CDR1 and CDR2: SGHVS, FNYEAQ. V lost 1 base, J lost 1 base, and 12 bases stayed unmatched. The DNA for the CDR3 is TGTGCCAGCAGCTTAGTGGAGATGGTAGCGGGCCCCCAAGAGACCCAGTACTTC. Residues: CASSLVEMVAGPQETQYF.

Only a few counts were recorded for this clonotype. The chain has TRBV28 and TRBJ2-7; D is possibly TRBD1 (5 bases). The CDR3 loop spans 16 amino acids. Germline loops: CDR1 MDHEN, CDR2 SYDVKM. Trimming left V 6 bases short and J 0 bases short, with 18 bases between. For the CDR3, the DNA is TGTGCCAGCAGCCTTAACCGACAGCTCTTCTCCTACGAGCAGTACTTC. This sequence encodes CASSLNRQLFSYEQYF.

The chain employs TRBV7-2 and TRBJ1-2; no firm D call. This CDR3 is built from 14 residues. Per the germline V gene, CDR1 is SGHTA and CDR2 is FQGNSA. Trimming took off 5 bases at V and 3 bases at J, with 13 bases between the two ends. The CDR3, as DNA: TGTGCCAGCAGCACCCGGACCGGAGACTATGGCTACACCTTC. Encoded protein: CASSTRTGDYGYTF.